The 30 T cell receptor beta chains listed next were all sequenced from one sample in a study of T cell repertoires in cytomegalovirus infection. A single record per CDR3 protein comes from TCRdb applying MiXCR to the reads. The repertoire includes some 220,000 distinct CDR3 sequences, around 12% of them detected once, and 1.5% to 2% sits in the top ten. Sample: PBMCs. The source is a human donor in good health (CMV status not recorded). Some clones in this sample may be carry-over from other donors' samples.

The chain employs TRBV11-2 and TRBJ2-2; 15 bases are shared with TRBD2. With V trimmed by 3 bases and J by 5 bases, 10 bases remained unmatched. The CDR3 runs 19 residues. Germline V gene sequence: CDR1 SGHAT, CDR2 FQNNGV. For the CDR3, the DNA is TGTGCCAGCAGCTTCTCGGGACTAGCGGGAGGTTGGAGAACCGGGGAGCTGTTTTTT. It specifies CASSFSGLAGGWRTGELFF.

This clonotype was counted only a few times. The V call is TRBV25-1, the J call TRBJ1-2, with a weak D call TRBD1 (5 bases). The CDR3 sequence is 18 residues long. Germline values: CDR1 MGHDK, CDR2 SYGVNS. Between the trimmed V and J ends, which lost 0 bases and 3 bases, there was a span of 20 bases. DNA for the CDR3: TGTGCCAGCAGTGAATACGGTCGACGGACACCGGGGGACTATGGCTACACCTTC. As protein: CASSEYGRRTPGDYGYTF.

The sample holds a few counts of this clonotype. The chain links TRBV19 to TRBJ2-7; 11 nucleotides align to TRBD2. This CDR3 is built from 15 residues. Per germline, CDR1 LNHDA and CDR2 SQIVND (reference sequence). Trimming cost V 5 bases and J 4 bases; bases outside gene matches: 7. CDR3 sequence reads: CASSVTGTSGYEQYF. In nucleotides, the CDR3 is TGTGCCAGTAGTGTCACCGGGACTAGCGGTTACGAGCAGTACTTC.

This CDR3 reads CATEGTSSYNEQFF. In DNA form, the CDR3 reads TGTGCCACTGAAGGGACGAGCTCCTACAATGAGCAGTTCTTC. This chain links TRBV24-1 with TRBJ2-1, with D perhaps assigned TRBD1 or TRBD2 (5 bases each). V gave up 10 bases and J gave up 0 bases, with 12 bases separating them. The CDR3 totals 14 residues. Germline assignment: CDR1 KGHDR and CDR2 SFDVKD.

The chain joins TRBV11-2 to TRBJ1-1, with a tentative D call TRBD1 (5 bases). The CDR3 sequence is 17 residues long. Germline values: CDR1 SGHAT, CDR2 FQNNGV. With 1 base removed from V and 0 bases from J, the gap between germline ends came to 15 bases. As DNA, the CDR3 is TGTGCCAGCAGCTTAGCCGGCCAGACAGCGATGAACACTGAAGCTTTCTTT. This sequence encodes CASSLAGQTAMNTEAFF.

This clonotype was detected a few times. The gene calls are TRBV18 and TRBJ1-2; D remains unclear. V gave up 2 bases and J gave up 4 bases, with 8 bases separating them. CDR1 KGHSH and CDR2 LQKENI come from the germline V gene. This CDR3 contains 13 residues. In DNA, the CDR3 is TGTGCCAGCTCACCAAGGGAGGGCTATGGCTACACCTTC. Residues: CASSPREGYGYTF.

This clonotype was seen ten or more times. This rearrangement joins TRBV7-2 to TRBJ2-5; D is possibly TRBD2 (5 bases). Germline V gene data show CDR1 as SGHTA and CDR2 as FQGNSA. Trimming left V 5 bases short and J 2 bases short, with 18 bases between. The CDR3 extends over 16 amino acids. CDR3 region: CASSRLMGGGQETQYF. In DNA, the CDR3 is TGTGCCAGCAGCCGCCTTATGGGCGGAGGACAAGAGACCCAGTACTTC.

This clonotype was recorded a few times. The J gene is TRBJ2-6, the V gene TRBV12-3 or TRBV12-4; D is unclear. Trimming shortened V by 6 bases and J by 0 bases, and 12 bases separated the two germline ends. This CDR3 comprises 16 residues. For the CDR3, the DNA is TGTGCCAGCAGGGGCTCTTGGAACTCTGGGGCCAACGTCCTGACTTTC. This encodes CASRGSWNSGANVLTF.

This clonotype was seen ten or more times. The V and J genes are TRBV4-3 and TRBJ2-2; D remains ambiguous. The CDR3 spans 11 residues. Germline V gene sequence: CDR1 LGHNA, CDR2 YSLEER. V was cut by 2 bases and J by 9 bases, with 4 bases left in between. Here the CDR3 reads CASSQNRELFF. The DNA for the CDR3 is TGCGCCAGCAGCCAAAACCGGGAGCTGTTTTTT.

This clonotype was recorded at least ten times. The chain combines TRBV19 with TRBJ2-3; no firm D call. The V end lost 2 bases, the J end lost 5 bases, and 2 bases lay between the germline ends. The CDR3 covers 11 residues. Germline values: CDR1 LNHDA, CDR2 SQIVND (reference sequence). This CDR3 reads CASSIKDTQYF. For the CDR3, the DNA is TGTGCCAGTAGTATAAAAGATACGCAGTATTTT.

CDR3 amino acids: CASGAQGIGSYEQYF. The DNA for the CDR3 is TGTGCCAGCGGAGCCCAGGGGATCGGCTCCTACGAGCAGTACTTC. The chain links TRBV2 to TRBJ2-7, with D perhaps matching TRBD1 (6 bases). The germline V gene encodes CDR1 SNHLY and CDR2 FYNNEI. Trimming removed 8 bases at V and 0 bases at J, with 17 bases between. This CDR3 is 15 amino acids long.

The chain carries TRBV9 and TRBJ2-3; D gene ambiguous. This CDR3 has 15 amino acids. Trimming left V 2 bases short and J 2 bases short, with 12 bases between. Germline-derived CDR1 and CDR2 are SGDLS and YYNGEE. Here the CDR3 reads CASSVNSFTTDTQYF. CDR3 in DNA: TGTGCCAGCAGCGTGAATAGTTTTACCACAGATACGCAGTATTTT.

The sample holds a few counts of this clonotype. V and J are TRBV7-9 and TRBJ2-3, with 7 bases identical to TRBD1. The CDR3 is made up of 18 amino acids. Per the germline V gene, CDR1 is SEHNR and CDR2 is FQNEAQ (reference sequence). Germline trimming cut 5 bases from V and 3 bases from J; bases unmatched to any gene: 17. The CDR3 DNA follows: TGTGCCAGCAGCCCCCCGGGGCCGAGGGCAGGGGGTACAGATACGCAGTATTTT. Residues: CASSPPGPRAGGTDTQYF.

The rearrangement joins TRBV29-1 to TRBJ2-1, with D tentatively TRBD2 (5 bases). Trimming left V 1 base short and J 7 bases short, with 5 bases between. Germline V gives CDR1 SQVTM, CDR2 ANQGSEA. This CDR3 comprises 11 residues. The CDR3 DNA is TGCAGCGTTGAAGCGGGGAATGAGCAGTTCTTC. The encoded protein is CSVEAGNEQFF.

Ten or more counts support this clonotype. The chain combines TRBV27 with TRBJ2-2; 13 bases agree with TRBD2. Germline assignment: CDR1 MNHEY and CDR2 SMNVEV (reference sequence). With 5 bases clipped from V and 4 bases from J, the junction kept 4 bases outside the gene matches. This CDR3 is 16 amino acids long. CDR3 protein: CASSPWTSGGTGELFF. CDR3 sequence (DNA): TGTGCCAGCAGTCCTTGGACTAGCGGGGGCACCGGGGAGCTGTTTTTT.

This clonotype appeared many times. V usage is TRBV18 and J usage is TRBJ2-2, with TRBD1 identical over 9 bases. CDR3 length: 20 amino acids. V lost 5 bases and J lost 0; bases outside the gene matches: 16. In germline, CDR1 is KGHSH, CDR2 LQKENI. The CDR3 reads CASSGTGGASGLANTGELFF. The CDR3, as DNA: TGTGCCAGCTCAGGTACAGGGGGCGCGTCGGGACTCGCGAACACCGGGGAGCTGTTTTTT.

This clonotype occurred many times. CDR3 amino acids: CASSLEGGVTGELFF. CDR3 coding DNA: TGCGCCAGCAGCTTGGAGGGAGGAGTCACCGGGGAGCTGTTTTTT. The chain employs TRBV5-1 and TRBJ2-2, with D possibly being TRBD2 (6 bases). The ends were cut back, 0 bases at V and 4 bases at J, with 10 bases in the middle. The CDR3 is 15 amino acids. Germline CDR1 is SGHRS and CDR2 is YFSETQ.

This clonotype has at least ten counts. At one end, the junction sequence differs from germline, possibly due to a read error. The rearrangement uses TRBV7-2 and TRBJ1-2, with a possible D match to TRBD1 (6 bases). Looked up from germline, CDR1 is SGHTA and CDR2 is FQGNSA. CDR3 length: 14 amino acids. CDR3 residues: CASTLGPRGGGYTF. The DNA for the CDR3 is TGTGCCAGCACCTTAGGACCCAGGGGAGGCGGCTACACCTTC. The whole variable domain, remainder taken from reference TRBV7-2 and TRBJ1-2, is GAGVSQSPSNKVTEKGKDVELRCDPISGHTALYWYRQSLGQGLEFLIYFQGNSAPDKSGLPSDRFSAERTGGSVSTLTIQRTQQEDSAVYLCASTLGPRGGGYTFGSGTRLTVV.

This clonotype has at least ten counts. The V call is TRBV27, the J call TRBJ2-3; D not certain. V was cut by 4 bases and J by 2 bases, with 13 bases left in between. The V gene's germline CDR1 is MNHEY and CDR2 SMNVEV (reference sequence). This CDR3 contains 15 residues. This CDR3 is CASSSSGDNTDTQYF. For the CDR3, the DNA is TGTGCCAGCAGTTCCTCTGGGGATAACACAGATACGCAGTATTTT.

This clonotype occurred a few times. The V and J genes are TRBV7-3 and TRBJ2-2; D ambiguous. The CDR3 length is 13 residues. The V end was cut by 8 bases, the J end by 0 bases, with 7 bases between. The V gene's germline CDR1 is SGHTA and CDR2 FQGTGA. The chain's CDR3 is CASAFTNTGELFF. CDR3 nucleotides: TGTGCCAGCGCCTTCACGAACACCGGGGAGCTGTTTTTT.

In its sample, this clonotype was seen many times. This chain uses TRBV6-6 with TRBJ2-5, with a possible D match to TRBD1 (6 bases). V lost 3 bases to trimming and J lost 4 bases, with 12 bases between them. CDR1 is MNHNY, CDR2 SVGAGI, per germline (reference sequence). CDR3 length: 14 amino acids. DNA for the CDR3: TGTGCCAGCAGTTATGGGGGCTCGGGAGAGACCCAGTACTTC. Amino acids: CASSYGGSGETQYF.

This clonotype was observed many times. The V gene is TRBV7-2, the J gene TRBJ1-3; no firm D call. With 3 bases removed from V and 4 bases from J, the gap between germline ends came to 10 bases. CDR1 is SGHTA and CDR2 is FQGNSA in the germline V gene. This CDR3 region has 14 residues. The CDR3 loop is CASSLGSAGNTIYF. CDR3 coding DNA: TGTGCCAGCAGCTTGGGGAGTGCGGGAAACACCATATATTTT.

This clonotype was seen at least ten times. The genes are TRBV2 and TRBJ2-5, with no clear D. V dropped 6 bases and J dropped 9 bases, with 11 bases sitting between them. The CDR3 totals 11 residues. Germline V lookup: CDR1 SNHLY, CDR2 FYNNEI. The chain's CDR3 is CASSAPKSQYF. The CDR3 coding sequence is TGTGCCAGCAGCGCCCCGAAGTCCCAGTACTTC.

To note about this clonotype: This may be a read error, as it is one base from a much larger clone. V and J are TRBV11-3 and TRBJ1-2, with unresolved D. The germline gives CDR1 SGHNT, CDR2 YENEEA. V dropped 1 base and J dropped 8 bases, with 14 bases sitting between them. The CDR3 consists of 14 residues. In DNA, the CDR3 is TGTGCCAGCAGCTTAGGAAGGGTGTTTGGAGGCTACACCTTC. Encoded protein: CASSLGRVFGGYTF.

The V gene is TRBV27, the J gene TRBJ2-2; the D is unclear. V lost 3 bases, J lost 2 bases, and 7 bases lay in between. Germline values: CDR1 MNHEY, CDR2 SMNVEV (reference sequence). The CDR3 is 14 amino acids. The chain's CDR3 is CASSFSLNTGELFF. CDR3 DNA: TGTGCCAGCAGTTTCTCCTTAAACACCGGGGAGCTGTTTTTT.

This clonotype was seen a few times. This rearrangement joins TRBV7-2 to TRBJ2-3; no firm D call. The CDR3 sequence is 16 residues long. Trimming cost V 2 bases and J 0 bases, with 12 bases left between them. Germline loops: CDR1 SGHTA, CDR2 FQGNSA. CDR3 protein: CASSLLPDLSTDTQYF. The CDR3, as DNA: TGTGCCAGCAGCTTACTTCCCGACCTCAGCACAGATACGCAGTATTTT.

This clonotype was recorded at least ten times. J is TRBJ2-4 and V is TRBV28; D uncertain. Trimming left V 4 bases short and J 1 base short, with 8 bases between. Germline CDR1 and CDR2: MDHEN and SYDVKM. This CDR3 comprises 14 residues. The CDR3 region is CASSSAGAKNIQYF. The CDR3 DNA sequence: TGTGCCAGCAGTTCGGCCGGGGCCAAAAACATTCAGTACTTC.

The chain couples TRBV29-1 to TRBJ2-7; D is uncertain. Germline-derived CDR1 and CDR2 are SQVTM and ANQGSEA. Deletions cut 7 bases from V and 3 bases from J, with 13 bases between. This CDR3 comprises 12 residues. This CDR3 is CSADGPGYEQYF. In DNA form, the CDR3 reads TGCAGCGCGGACGGACCAGGCTACGAGCAGTACTTC.

This clonotype was recorded at least ten times. The chain combines TRBV2 with TRBJ1-2; D might be TRBD1 (5 bases). V dropped 8 bases and J dropped 8 bases, with 12 bases sitting between them. This CDR3 is built from 11 residues. Looked up from germline, CDR1 is SNHLY and CDR2 is FYNNEI. The CDR3 region is CASLRDSGYTF. In DNA form, the CDR3 reads TGTGCCAGCCTGAGGGACTCCGGCTACACCTTC.

The V call is TRBV24-1, the J call TRBJ1-5; D is possibly TRBD1 (5 bases). CDR1 is KGHDR, CDR2 SFDVKD, per germline. The ends were cut back, 4 bases at V and 1 base at J, with 10 bases in the middle. This CDR3 spans 15 amino acids. CDR3 in amino acids: CATSEPGGSNQPQHF. DNA for the CDR3: TGTGCCACCAGTGAACCGGGGGGGAGCAATCAGCCCCAGCATTTT.